The source of this T cell receptor (beta chain) is a study of blood T cell repertoires in COVID-19. For the study at large: T cells, B-cell-depleted T cells, or PBMCs supplied cDNA or gDNA.

The table came from immunoSEQ multiplex PCR; TCRdb's copy has only in-frame clones and leaves some out. This repertoire shows roughly 240,000 clones, around 85% found once; its top ten account for 3%. CDR3 length: 17 residues. J gave up 7 bases and V 3 bases, and 14 bases lay outside the gene matches. The V gene's germline CDR1 is SGDLS and CDR2 YYNGEE. The gene calls are TRBV9 and TRBJ1-3; TRBD1 aligns across 9 bases. This clonotype was sampled from a woman under 40 who had recovered from COVID-19. The specimen was peripheral blood. CDR3 region: CASSATGGQELGNTIYF. The CDR3 DNA reads as TGTGCCAGCAGCGCGACAGGGGGACAGGAGCTTGGTAACACCATATATTTT.